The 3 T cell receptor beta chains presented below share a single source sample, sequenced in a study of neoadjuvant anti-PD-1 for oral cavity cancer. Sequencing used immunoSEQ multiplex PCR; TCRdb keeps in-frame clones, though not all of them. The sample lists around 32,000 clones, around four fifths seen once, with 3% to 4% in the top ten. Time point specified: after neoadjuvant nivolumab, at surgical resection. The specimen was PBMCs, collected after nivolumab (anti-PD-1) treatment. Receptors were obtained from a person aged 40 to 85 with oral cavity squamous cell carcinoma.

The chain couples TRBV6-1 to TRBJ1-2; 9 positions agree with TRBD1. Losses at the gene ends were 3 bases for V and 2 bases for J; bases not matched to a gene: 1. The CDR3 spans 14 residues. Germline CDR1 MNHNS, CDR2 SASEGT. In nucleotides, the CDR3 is TGTGCCAGCAGTGAGGACAGGGGAAACTATGGCTACACCTTC. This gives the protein CASSEDRGNYGYTF.

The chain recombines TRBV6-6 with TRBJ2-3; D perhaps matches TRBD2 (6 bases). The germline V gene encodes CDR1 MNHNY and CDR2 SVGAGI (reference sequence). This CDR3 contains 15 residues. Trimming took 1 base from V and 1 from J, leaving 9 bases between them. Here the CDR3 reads CASSYLWGGTDTQYF. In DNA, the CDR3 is TGTGCCAGCAGTTACTTGTGGGGGGGCACAGATACGCAGTATTTT.

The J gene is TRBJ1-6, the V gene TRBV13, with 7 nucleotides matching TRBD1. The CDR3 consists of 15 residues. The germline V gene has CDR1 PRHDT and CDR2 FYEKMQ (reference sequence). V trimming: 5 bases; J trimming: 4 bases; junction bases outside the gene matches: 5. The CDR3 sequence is CASSGDRAYNSPLHF. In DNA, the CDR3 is TGTGCCAGCAGCGGCGACAGGGCTTATAATTCACCCCTCCACTTT.